A selection of T cell receptor beta chains follows, all from one sample in a study of T cell responses to AZD1222 COVID-19 vaccine. TCRdb keeps only in-frame clones here, not all; method: immunoSEQ multiplex PCR. The sample carries 100,000 to 150,000 clones, approximately 88% recorded once. The starting material was peripheral blood, obtained on day 0 of MenACWY control vaccination. The receptor source for this set is an adult in good health. Both conserved end residues are part of each CDR3. The D gene is left open where the match is weak. The size field is filled for only some rows; it gives once, few, many or a size class.

j_gene,abundance,d_gene,v_gene,CDR3aa,CDR3nt
TRBJ1-6,few,TRBD1,TRBV2,CASSGTEFGTLHF,TGTGCCAGCTCAGGGACAGAGTTTGGCACCCTCCACTTT
TRBJ2-3,-,TRBD1,TRBV28,CASSLPGQGVGTDTQYF,TGTGCCAGCAGTCTCCCGGGACAGGGGGTAGGGACAGATACGCAGTATTTT
TRBJ2-7,-,-,TRBV4-2,CASSRLEIPYEQYF,TGTGCCAGCAGCCGCTTAGAGATACCCTACGAGCAGTACTTC
TRBJ2-1,-,-,TRBV5-3,CARTSGDGFSDEQFF,TGTGCCAGAACCAGTGGGGACGGCTTCAGCGATGAGCAGTTCTTC
TRBJ2-3,-,-,TRBV27,CASSLDTGVSDTQYF,TGTGCCAGCAGTTTGGATACGGGAGTATCAGATACGCAGTATTTT
TRBJ1-6,-,-,TRBV7-9,CASSAEGGAPLHF,TGTGCCAGCAGCGCCGAGGGCGGTGCACCCCTCCACTTT
TRBJ1-1,-,-,TRBV2,CASSAQLYTEAFF,TGTGCCAGCAGTGCACAGCTTTACACTGAAGCTTTCTTT
TRBJ2-7,-,-,TRBV9,CASSVAQQGHEQYF,TGTGCCAGCAGCGTAGCGCAACAGGGCCACGAGCAGTACTTC
TRBJ1-1,-,-,TRBV5-6,CASSLGGVGNTEAFF,TGTGCCAGCAGCTTGGGGGGAGTAGGGAACACTGAAGCTTTCTTT
TRBJ1-2,-,-,TRBV28,CASSSGTVNYGYTF,TGTGCCAGCAGCTCCGGGACGGTGAACTATGGCTACACCTTC
TRBJ2-7,-,-,TRBV2,CASSGGSQQGQQVYEQYF,TGTGCCAGCAGTGGGGGGAGCCAGCAAGGCCAGCAGGTTTACGAGCAGTACTTC
TRBJ2-7,-,-,TRBV18,CASSPPSSYEQYF,TGTGCCAGCTCACCTCCTAGCTCCTACGAGCAGTACTTC
TRBJ2-7,-,-,TRBV9,CASSVAQASAKQYF,TGTGCCAGCAGCGTAGCCCAAGCTAGCGCAAAGCAGTACTTC
TRBJ1-1,-,-,TRBV19,CASSLGQIEDTEAFF,TGTGCCAGTAGTCTTGGACAGATTGAGGACACTGAAGCTTTCTTT
TRBJ2-7,-,-,TRBV2,CASSASYEQYF,TGTGCCAGCAGTGCTTCCTACGAGCAGTACTTC
TRBJ2-3,-,-,TRBV21-1,CASSLLRDHTDTQYF,TGTGCCAGCAGCTTACTCCGGGACCACACAGATACGCAGTATTTT
TRBJ2-3,-,TRBD2,TRBV9,CASSRAGDGTDTQYF,TGTGCCAGCAGTAGAGCGGGAGACGGCACAGATACGCAGTATTTT